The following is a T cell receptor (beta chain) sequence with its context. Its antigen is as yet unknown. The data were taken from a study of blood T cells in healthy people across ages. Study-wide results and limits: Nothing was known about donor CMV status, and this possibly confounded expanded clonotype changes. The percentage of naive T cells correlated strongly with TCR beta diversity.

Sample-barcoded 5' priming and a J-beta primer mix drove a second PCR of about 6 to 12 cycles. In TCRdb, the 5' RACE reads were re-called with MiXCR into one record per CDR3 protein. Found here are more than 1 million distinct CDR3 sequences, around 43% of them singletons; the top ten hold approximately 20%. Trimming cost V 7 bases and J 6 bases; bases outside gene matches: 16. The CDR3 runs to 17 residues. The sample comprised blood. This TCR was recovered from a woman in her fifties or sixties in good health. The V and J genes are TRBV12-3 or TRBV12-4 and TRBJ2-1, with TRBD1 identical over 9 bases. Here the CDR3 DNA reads TGTGCCAGCACGTTAGCCGTTGGGGGACAGGGTGCCAATGAGCAGTTCTTC. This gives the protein CASTLAVGGQGANEQFF.